The 5 T cell receptor beta chains in this list originate from one sample, sequenced in a study of blood T cell repertoires in COVID-19. The data were produced by immunoSEQ multiplex PCR, yet TCRdb's version contains in-frame clones alone and is incomplete. Of approximately 100,000 clones detected, around 90% appear once; the ten largest clones hold around 5.7%. Source material: peripheral blood. The source is a man between 65 and 85 years old with acute or convalescent COVID-19.

This clone was observed a single time. The V and J genes are TRBV28 and TRBJ1-2; 7 bases align to TRBD1. Germline trimming cut 7 bases from V and 1 base from J; bases unmatched to any gene: 9. The germline gives CDR1 MDHEN, CDR2 SYDVKM. This CDR3 is 15 amino acids long. The CDR3 region is CASKSGTAYNYGYTF. CDR3 nucleotide sequence: TGTGCCAGCAAGTCTGGGACAGCCTATAACTATGGCTACACCTTC.

This rearrangement joins TRBV7-2 to TRBJ1-3, with TRBD1 matching 9 bases. CDR3 length: 15 residues. Germline values: CDR1 SGHTA, CDR2 FQGNSA. Unmatched junction bases numbered 7, after V lost 7 bases and J lost 3 bases. The CDR3 DNA is TGTGCCAGCAAACCGACAGGGGGAGGTGGAAACACCATATATTTT. As protein: CASKPTGGGGNTIYF.

The chain joins TRBV7-9 to TRBJ2-7; TRBD2 matches at 7 bases. The CDR3 contains 15 residues. After removal of 4 bases from V and 2 bases from J, the junction contained 8 bases not matched to a gene. Germline loops: CDR1 SEHNR, CDR2 FQNEAQ (reference sequence). The CDR3 loop is CASSSTRGTTYEQYF. CDR3 in DNA: TGTGCCAGCAGCTCGACGCGGGGGACCACCTACGAGCAGTACTTC.

For the CDR3, the DNA is TGTGCCAGCAGTCTCTCCCGGGACAGGGGAGGTAACGAGCAGTACTTC. Translation gives CASSLSRDRGGNEQYF. The J gene is TRBJ2-7, the V gene TRBV2, with 10 bases fitting TRBD1. The CDR3 length is 16 residues. The V gene's germline CDR1 is SNHLY and CDR2 FYNNEI. The V gene end was trimmed by 5 bases and the J gene end by 5 bases; junction bases not matched to a gene: 12.

The rearrangement joins TRBV5-1 to TRBJ2-7; 8 bases line up with TRBD2. V trimming: 2 bases; J trimming: 6 bases; junction bases outside the gene matches: 4. The germline CDR1 and CDR2 sequences are SGHRS and YFSETQ. This CDR3 spans 13 amino acids. CDR3 nucleotides: TGCGCCAGCAGCTTAGGCGGGGGGATCGAGCAGTACTTC. Encoded protein: CASSLGGGIEQYF.